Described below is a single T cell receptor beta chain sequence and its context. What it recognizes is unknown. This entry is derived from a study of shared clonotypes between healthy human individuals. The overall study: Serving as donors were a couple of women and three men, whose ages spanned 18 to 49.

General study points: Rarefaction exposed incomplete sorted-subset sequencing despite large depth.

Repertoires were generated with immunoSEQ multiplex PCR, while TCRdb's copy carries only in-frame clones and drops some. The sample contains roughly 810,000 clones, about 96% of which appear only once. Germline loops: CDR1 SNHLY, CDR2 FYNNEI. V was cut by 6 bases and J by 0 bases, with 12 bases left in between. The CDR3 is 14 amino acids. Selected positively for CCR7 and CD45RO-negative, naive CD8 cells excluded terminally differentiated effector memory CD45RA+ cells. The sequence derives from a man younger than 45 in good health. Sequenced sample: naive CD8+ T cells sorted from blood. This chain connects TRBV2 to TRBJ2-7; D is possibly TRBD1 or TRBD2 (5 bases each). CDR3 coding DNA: TGTGCCAGCAGCGGGACGGACATCTCCTACGAGCAGTACTTC. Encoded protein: CASSGTDISYEQYF.